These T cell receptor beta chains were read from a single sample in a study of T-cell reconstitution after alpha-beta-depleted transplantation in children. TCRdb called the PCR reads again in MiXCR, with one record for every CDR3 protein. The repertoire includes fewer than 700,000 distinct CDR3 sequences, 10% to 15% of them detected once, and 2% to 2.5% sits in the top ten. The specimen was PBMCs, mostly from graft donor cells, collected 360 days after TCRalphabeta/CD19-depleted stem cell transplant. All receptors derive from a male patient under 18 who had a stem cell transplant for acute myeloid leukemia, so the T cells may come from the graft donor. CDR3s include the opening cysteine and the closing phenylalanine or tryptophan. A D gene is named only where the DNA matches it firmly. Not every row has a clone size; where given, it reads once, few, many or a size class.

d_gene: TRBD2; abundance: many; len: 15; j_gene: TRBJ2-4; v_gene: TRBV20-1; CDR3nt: TGCAGTGCTAGAGGGCGGGAGGTAACCAAAAACATTCAGTACTTC; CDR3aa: CSARGREVTKNIQYF
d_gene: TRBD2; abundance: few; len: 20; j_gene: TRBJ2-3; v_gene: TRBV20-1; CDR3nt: TGCAGTGCTAGAGTGGTTCGGCTAGCGGAGACTAGATCTAGCACAGATACGCAGTATTTT; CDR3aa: CSARVVRLAETRSSTDTQYF
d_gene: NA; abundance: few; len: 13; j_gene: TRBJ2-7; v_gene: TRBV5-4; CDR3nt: TGTGCCAGCAGCTCCGGGACTTATGGTGAGCAGTACTTC; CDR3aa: CASSSGTYGEQYF
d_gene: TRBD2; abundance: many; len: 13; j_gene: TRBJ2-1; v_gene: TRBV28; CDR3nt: TGTGCCTGTAAACGAGCGGGGCACAATGAGCAGTTCTTC; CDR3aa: CACKRAGHNEQFF
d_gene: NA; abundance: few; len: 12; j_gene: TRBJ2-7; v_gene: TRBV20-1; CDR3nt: TGCAGTGCTAGAGGGATGAGAAACGAGCAGTACTTC; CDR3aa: CSARGMRNEQYF
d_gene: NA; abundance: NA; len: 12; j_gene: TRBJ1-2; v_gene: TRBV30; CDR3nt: TGTGCCTGGAACGGGGGTAACTATGGCTACACCTTC; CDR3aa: CAWNGGNYGYTF
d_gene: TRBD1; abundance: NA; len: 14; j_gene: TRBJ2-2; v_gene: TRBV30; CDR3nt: TGTGCCTGGATGGGACAGGGAGACACCGGGGAGCTGTTTTTT; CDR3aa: CAWMGQGDTGELFF
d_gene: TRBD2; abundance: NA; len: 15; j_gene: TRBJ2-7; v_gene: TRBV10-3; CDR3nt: TGTGCCATCAGTGGAGGGAGGGAACGTCGCTACGAGCAGTACTTC; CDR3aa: CAISGGRERRYEQYF
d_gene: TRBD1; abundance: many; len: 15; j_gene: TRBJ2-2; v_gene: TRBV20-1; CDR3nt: TGCAGTGCTAGAGATGAGGACAGGGACACCGGGGAGCTGTTTTTT; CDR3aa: CSARDEDRDTGELFF
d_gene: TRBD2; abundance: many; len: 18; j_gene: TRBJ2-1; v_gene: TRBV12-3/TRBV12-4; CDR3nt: TGTGCCAGCAGTACCCGGGGTAGCGGGAAAGGAACCTACAATGAGCAGTTCTTC; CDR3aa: CASSTRGSGKGTYNEQFF
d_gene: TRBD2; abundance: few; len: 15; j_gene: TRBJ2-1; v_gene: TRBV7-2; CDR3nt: TGTGCCAGCAGCTTAGTGGCGGGAGGGCCGTATGAGCAGTTCTTC; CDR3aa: CASSLVAGGPYEQFF
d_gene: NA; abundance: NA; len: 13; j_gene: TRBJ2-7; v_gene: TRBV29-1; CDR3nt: TGCAGCGTTGTTTGGAGCCTGTCCTACGAGCAGTACTTC; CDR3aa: CSVVWSLSYEQYF
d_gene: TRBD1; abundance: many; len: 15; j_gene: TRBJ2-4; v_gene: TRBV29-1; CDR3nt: TGCAGCGCGAGGGGACAGGGAATAGCCAAAAACATTCAGTACTTC; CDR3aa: CSARGQGIAKNIQYF
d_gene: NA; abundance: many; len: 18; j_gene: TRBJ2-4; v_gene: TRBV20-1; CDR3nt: TGCAGTGCTAGTGAGAGGGTCGGAGGGGTGGGAGCCAAAAACATTCAGTACTTC; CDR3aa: CSASERVGGVGAKNIQYF
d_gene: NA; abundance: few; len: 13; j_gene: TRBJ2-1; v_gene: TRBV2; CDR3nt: TGTGCCGGTACCGGGACTCCTACGGGTGAGCAGTTCTTC; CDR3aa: CAGTGTPTGEQFF
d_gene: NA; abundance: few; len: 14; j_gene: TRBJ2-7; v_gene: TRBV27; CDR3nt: TGTGCCAGCAGCCGGGGGAGTACATCCTACGAGCAGTACTTC; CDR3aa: CASSRGSTSYEQYF
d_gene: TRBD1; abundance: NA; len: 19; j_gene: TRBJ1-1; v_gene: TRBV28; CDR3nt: TGTGCCAGCAGTTTCCCCCCTAAGGGACAGGGAAGTTCGAACACTGAAGCTTTCTTT; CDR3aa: CASSFPPKGQGSSNTEAFF
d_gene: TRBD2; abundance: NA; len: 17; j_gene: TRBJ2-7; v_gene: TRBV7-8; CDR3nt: TGTGCCAGCAGCTCTATCATTCGGACTAGCCACACCTACGAGCAGTACTTC; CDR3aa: CASSSIIRTSHTYEQYF
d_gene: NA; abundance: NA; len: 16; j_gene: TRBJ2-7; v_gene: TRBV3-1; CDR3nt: TGTGCCAGCAGCCACTTTACCCCGAGTGGGAACTACGAGCAGTACTTC; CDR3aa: CASSHFTPSGNYEQYF
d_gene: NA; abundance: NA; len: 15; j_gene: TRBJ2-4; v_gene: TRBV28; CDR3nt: TGTGCCAGCAGTCCGCAGGAGAGGGCCAAAAACATTCAGTACTTC; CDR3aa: CASSPQERAKNIQYF
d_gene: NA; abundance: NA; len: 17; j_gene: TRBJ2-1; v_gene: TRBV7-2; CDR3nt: TGTGCCAGCAGCTCTCCAAGCGGCAAAAGCTCCTACAATGAGCAGTTCTTC; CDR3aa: CASSSPSGKSSYNEQFF
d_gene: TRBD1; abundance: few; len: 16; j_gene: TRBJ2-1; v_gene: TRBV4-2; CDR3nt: TGTGCCAGCAGCCAAACCCGGGACAGGGGGTGGAATGAGCAGTTCTTC; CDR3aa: CASSQTRDRGWNEQFF
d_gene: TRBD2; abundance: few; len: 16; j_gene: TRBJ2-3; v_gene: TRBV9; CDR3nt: TGTGCCAGCAGCGTAGGGACTAGCGGGGTCCCAGATACGCAGTATTTT; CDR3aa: CASSVGTSGVPDTQYF
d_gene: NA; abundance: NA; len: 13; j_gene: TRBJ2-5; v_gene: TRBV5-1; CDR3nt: TGCGCCAGCAGCTTGGTACTAGGGGGGACCCAGTACTTC; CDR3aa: CASSLVLGGTQYF
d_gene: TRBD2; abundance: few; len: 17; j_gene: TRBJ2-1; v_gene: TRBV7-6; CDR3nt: TGTGCCAGCAGCTTAGTCTCGACTAGCGGGAGCTTCAATGAGCAGTTCTTC; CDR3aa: CASSLVSTSGSFNEQFF
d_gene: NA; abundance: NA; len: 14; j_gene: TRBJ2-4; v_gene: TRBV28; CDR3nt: TGTGCCACTTGCGGACCGGTAGCCAAAAACATTCAGTACTTC; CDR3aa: CATCGPVAKNIQYF
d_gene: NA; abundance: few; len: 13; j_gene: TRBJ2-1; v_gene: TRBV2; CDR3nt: TGTGCCTGCATCCCAGGGACCTACAATGAGCAGTTCTTC; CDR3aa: CACIPGTYNEQFF
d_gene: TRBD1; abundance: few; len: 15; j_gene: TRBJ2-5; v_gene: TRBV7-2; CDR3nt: TGTGCCAGCAGCTTAGGGACAGGGGGCCAAGAGACCCAGTACTTC; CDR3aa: CASSLGTGGQETQYF
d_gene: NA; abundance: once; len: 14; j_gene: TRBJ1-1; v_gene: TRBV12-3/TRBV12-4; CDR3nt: TGTGCCAGCAGTGGACGGGTTGAGGACACTGAAGCTTTCTTT; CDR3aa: CASSGRVEDTEAFF
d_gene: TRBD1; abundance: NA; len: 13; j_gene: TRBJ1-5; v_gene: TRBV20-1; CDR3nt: TGCAGTGCTGTACAGGGGGCCGGTCAGCCCCAGCATTTT; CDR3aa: CSAVQGAGQPQHF
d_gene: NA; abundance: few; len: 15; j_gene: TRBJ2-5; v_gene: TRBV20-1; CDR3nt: TGCAGTGCTAGGGCCCTACAGGGTACGCAAGAGACCCAGTACTTC; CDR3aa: CSARALQGTQETQYF
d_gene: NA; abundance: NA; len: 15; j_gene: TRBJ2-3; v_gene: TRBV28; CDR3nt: TGTGCCAGCAGCGACAACCCACGATCCACAGATACGCAGTATTTT; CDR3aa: CASSDNPRSTDTQYF
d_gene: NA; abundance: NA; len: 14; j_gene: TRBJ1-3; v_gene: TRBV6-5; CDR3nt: TGTGCCAGCAGTTACTCGAATAATGGAAACACCATATATTTT; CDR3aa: CASSYSNNGNTIYF
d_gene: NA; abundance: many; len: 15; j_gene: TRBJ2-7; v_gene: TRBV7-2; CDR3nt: TGTGCCAGCAGCTTTCCGGGACACTTAAACTCAGAGCAGTACTTC; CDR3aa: CASSFPGHLNSEQYF
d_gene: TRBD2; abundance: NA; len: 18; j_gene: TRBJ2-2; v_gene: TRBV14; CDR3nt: TGTGCCAGCAGTCAACGGGCCGGGACTAGTCTCCACACCGGGGAGCTGTTTTTT; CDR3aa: CASSQRAGTSLHTGELFF
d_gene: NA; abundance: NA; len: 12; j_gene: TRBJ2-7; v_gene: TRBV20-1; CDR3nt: TGCAGTGCTTCCTCTACGACCTACGAGCAGTACTTC; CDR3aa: CSASSTTYEQYF
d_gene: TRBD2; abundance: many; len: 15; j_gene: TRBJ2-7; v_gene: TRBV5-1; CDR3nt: TGCGCCAGCAGCTTGAAACTAGCGGGAGGAGGTGAGCAGTACTTC; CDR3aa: CASSLKLAGGGEQYF
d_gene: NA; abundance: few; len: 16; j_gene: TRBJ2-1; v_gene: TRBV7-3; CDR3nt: TGTGCCAGCAGCTTACAAGGGACACTCCTCGCCAATGAGCAGTTCTTC; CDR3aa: CASSLQGTLLANEQFF
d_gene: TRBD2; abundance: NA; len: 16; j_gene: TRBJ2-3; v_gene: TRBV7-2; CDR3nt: TGTGCCAGCAGCCCCTTAATAGCGGGGATCACAGATACGCAGTATTTT; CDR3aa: CASSPLIAGITDTQYF
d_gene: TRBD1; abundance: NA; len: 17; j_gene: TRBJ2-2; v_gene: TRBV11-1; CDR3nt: TGTGCCAGCAGCTTCCCGAGGGACAGGGCCGACACCGGGGAGCTGTTTTTT; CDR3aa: CASSFPRDRADTGELFF
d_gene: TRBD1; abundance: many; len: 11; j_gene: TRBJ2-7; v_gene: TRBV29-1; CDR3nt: TGCAGCGTACTCAGGGGGCGCGAGCAGTACTTC; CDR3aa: CSVLRGREQYF
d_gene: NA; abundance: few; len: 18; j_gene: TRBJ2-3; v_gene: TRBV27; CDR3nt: TGTGCCAGCAGTCCCTCCGGGGGACTTCTACTAAGCACAGATACGCAGTATTTT; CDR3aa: CASSPSGGLLLSTDTQYF
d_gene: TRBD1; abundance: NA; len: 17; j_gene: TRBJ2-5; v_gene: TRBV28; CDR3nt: TGTGCCAGCAGTTTGGGACAGGGCTTTTCCATACAAGAGACCCAGTACTTC; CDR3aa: CASSLGQGFSIQETQYF